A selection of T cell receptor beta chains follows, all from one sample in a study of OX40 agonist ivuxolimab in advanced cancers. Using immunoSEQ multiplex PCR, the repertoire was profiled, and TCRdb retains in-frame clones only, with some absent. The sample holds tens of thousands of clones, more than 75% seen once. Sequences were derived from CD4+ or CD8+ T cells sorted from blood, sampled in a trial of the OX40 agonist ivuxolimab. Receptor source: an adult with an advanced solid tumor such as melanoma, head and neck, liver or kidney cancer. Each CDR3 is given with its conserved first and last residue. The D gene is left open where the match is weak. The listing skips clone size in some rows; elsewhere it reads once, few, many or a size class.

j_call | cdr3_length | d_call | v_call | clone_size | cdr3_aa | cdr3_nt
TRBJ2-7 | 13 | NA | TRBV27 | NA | CASSPPEDYEQYF | TGTGCCAGCAGTCCCCCCGAAGACTACGAGCAGTACTTC
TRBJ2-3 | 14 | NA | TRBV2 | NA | CASTQESSTDTQYF | TGTGCCAGCACTCAGGAATCCAGCACAGATACGCAGTATTTT
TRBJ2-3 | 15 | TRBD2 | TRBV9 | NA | CASSPRLASTDTQYF | TGTGCCAGCAGCCCCCGACTAGCGTCGACAGATACGCAGTATTTT
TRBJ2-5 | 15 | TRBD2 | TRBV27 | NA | CASSFSGGGLETQYF | TGTGCCAGCAGTTTTAGCGGGGGGGGGTTGGAGACCCAGTACTTC
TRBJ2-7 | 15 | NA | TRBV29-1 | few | CSVSYSSMGGGEQYF | TGCAGCGTTTCATATTCGAGTATGGGAGGAGGCGAGCAGTACTTC
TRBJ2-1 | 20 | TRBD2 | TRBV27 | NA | CASSRSTGKRLAGSYNEQFF | TGTGCCAGCAGTAGAAGCACAGGGAAAAGGCTAGCGGGGTCCTACAATGAGCAGTTCTTC
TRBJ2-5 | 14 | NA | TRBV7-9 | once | CASSFRQGQETQYF | TGTGCCAGCAGCTTTCGCCAGGGGCAAGAGACCCAGTACTTC
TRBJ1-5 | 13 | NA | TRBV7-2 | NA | CASSLWRNQPQHF | TGTGCCAGCAGCTTATGGCGTAATCAGCCCCAGCATTTT
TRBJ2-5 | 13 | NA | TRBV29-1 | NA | CSVGRGAGETQYF | TGCAGCGTTGGCCGGGGAGCAGGGGAGACCCAGTACTTC
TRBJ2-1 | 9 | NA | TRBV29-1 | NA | CSVQNEQFF | TGCAGCGTCCAGAATGAGCAGTTCTTC
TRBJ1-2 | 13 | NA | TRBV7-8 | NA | CASSLGQNYGYTF | TGTGCCAGCAGCTTAGGACAGAACTATGGCTACACCTTC
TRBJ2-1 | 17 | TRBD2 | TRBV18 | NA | CASSPPGSGGSYNEQFF | TGTGCCAGCTCACCACCTGGTAGCGGGGGGTCCTACAATGAGCAGTTCTTC
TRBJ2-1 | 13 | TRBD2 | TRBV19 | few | CASSILAGNEQFF | TGTGCCAGTAGTATACTAGCGGGCAATGAGCAGTTCTTC
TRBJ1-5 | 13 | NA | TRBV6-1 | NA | CASSETPNQPQHF | TGTGCCAGCAGTGAAACGCCCAATCAGCCCCAGCATTTT
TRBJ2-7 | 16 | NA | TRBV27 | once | CASSQTLSSYAYEQYF | TGTGCCAGCAGTCAAACCCTGTCTAGCTATGCCTACGAGCAGTACTTC
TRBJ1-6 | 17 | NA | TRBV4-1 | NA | CASSQATVGSSSSPLHF | TGCGCCAGCAGCCAAGCAACAGTGGGATCGAGTAGTTCACCCCTCCACTTT
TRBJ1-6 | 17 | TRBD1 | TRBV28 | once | CASRVAGTGTTGSPLHF | TGTGCCAGCCGTGTAGCCGGGACAGGGACAACGGGTTCACCCCTCCACTTT
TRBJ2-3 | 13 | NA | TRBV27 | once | CASSKQGTDTQYF | TGTGCCAGCTCTAAACAGGGCACAGATACGCAGTATTTT
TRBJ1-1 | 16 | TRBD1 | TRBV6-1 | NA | CASSGTGMVRNTEAFF | TGTGCCAGCAGTGGGACAGGGATGGTCCGGAACACTGAAGCTTTCTTT
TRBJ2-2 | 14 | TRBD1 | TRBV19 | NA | CAISDRGATGELFF | TGTGCCATCTCGGACAGGGGGGCCACCGGGGAGCTGTTTTTT
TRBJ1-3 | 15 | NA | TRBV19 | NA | CASSMTPSSGNTIYF | TGTGCCAGTAGCATGACTCCGAGCTCTGGAAACACCATATATTTT
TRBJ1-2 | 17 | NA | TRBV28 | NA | CASSFGQGSQVNYGYTF | TGTGCCAGCAGTTTTGGTCAGGGGAGTCAGGTTAACTATGGCTACACCTTC
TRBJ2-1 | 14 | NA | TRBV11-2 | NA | CASSSPRGAREQFF | TGTGCCAGCAGCTCGCCACGGGGGGCAAGGGAGCAGTTCTTC
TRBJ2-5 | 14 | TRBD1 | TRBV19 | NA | CASKDHRGRETQYF | TGTGCCAGTAAGGACCACAGGGGGCGAGAGACCCAGTACTTC
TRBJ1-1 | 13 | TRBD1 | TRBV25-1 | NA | CASRGQGNTEAFF | TGTGCCAGCAGGGGACAGGGGAACACTGAAGCTTTCTTT
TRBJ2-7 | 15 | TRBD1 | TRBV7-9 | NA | CASSRLGTGTYEQYF | TGTGCCAGCAGCCGCCTTGGGACAGGGACCTACGAGCAGTACTTC
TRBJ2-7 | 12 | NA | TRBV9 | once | CASSPGNYEQYF | TGTGCCAGCAGCCCAGGGAACTACGAGCAGTACTTC
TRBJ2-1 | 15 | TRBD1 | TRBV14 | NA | CASSLSRGHYNEQFF | TGTGCCAGCAGCCTAAGTAGGGGGCATTACAATGAGCAGTTCTTC
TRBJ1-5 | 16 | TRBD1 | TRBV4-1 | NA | CASSQQQGMGNQPQHF | TGCGCCAGCAGCCAACAACAGGGGATGGGCAATCAGCCCCAGCATTTT
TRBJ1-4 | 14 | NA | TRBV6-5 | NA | CASRPPGIMEKLFF | TGTGCCAGCAGACCTCCGGGGATAATGGAAAAACTGTTTTTT
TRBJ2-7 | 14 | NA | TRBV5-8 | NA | CASSLDGTTYEQYF | TGTGCCAGCAGCTTGGATGGCACAACCTACGAGCAGTACTTC
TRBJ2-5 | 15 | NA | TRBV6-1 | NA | CASSESDRPVGTQYF | TGTGCCAGCAGTGAATCCGATAGACCGGTGGGGACCCAGTACTTC
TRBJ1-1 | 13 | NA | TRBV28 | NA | CASSLPAGLEAFF | TGTGCCAGCAGCCTTCCCGCGGGCCTAGAAGCTTTCTTT
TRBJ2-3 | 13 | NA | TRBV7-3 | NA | CASSITSTDTQYF | TGTGCCAGCAGCATTACTAGCACAGATACGCAGTATTTT
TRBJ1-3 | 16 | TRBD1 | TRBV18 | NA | CASSPFDRGPGNTIYF | TGTGCCAGCTCACCCTTCGACAGGGGGCCTGGAAACACCATATATTTT
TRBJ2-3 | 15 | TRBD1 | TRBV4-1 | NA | CASSPRQGARDTQYF | TGCGCCAGCAGCCCTCGACAGGGGGCTAGAGATACGCAGTATTTT
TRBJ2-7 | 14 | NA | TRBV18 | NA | CASSPAPSGGEQYF | TGTGCCAGCTCACCGGCCCCCTCCGGTGGCGAGCAGTACTTC
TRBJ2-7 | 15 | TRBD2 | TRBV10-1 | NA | CASSDGTSGHYEQYF | TGCGCCAGCAGTGATGGGACTAGCGGCCACTACGAGCAGTACTTC
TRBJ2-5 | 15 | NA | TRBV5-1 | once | CASRPYSGPQETQYF | TGCGCCAGCAGACCATATAGCGGACCCCAAGAGACCCAGTACTTC
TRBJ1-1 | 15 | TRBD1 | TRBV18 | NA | CASSPRQGASTEAFF | TGTGCCAGCTCACCACGGCAGGGGGCTAGCACTGAAGCTTTCTTT
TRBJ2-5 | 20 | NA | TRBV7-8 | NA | CASSRRGLVLARESTETQYF | TGTGCCAGCAGCCGGAGAGGACTGGTCCTAGCAAGGGAGTCGACGGAGACCCAGTACTTC
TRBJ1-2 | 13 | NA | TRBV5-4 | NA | CASSRGTNYGYTF | TGTGCCAGCAGCAGGGGTACTAACTATGGCTACACCTTC
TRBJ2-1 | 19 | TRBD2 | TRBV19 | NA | CASSIVQGSGRAGRNEQFF | TGTGCCAGTAGTATAGTCCAGGGCTCGGGGAGGGCCGGACGCAATGAGCAGTTCTTC
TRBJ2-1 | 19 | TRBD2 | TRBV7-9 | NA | CASRAPGTSGREGFNEQFF | TGTGCCAGCAGGGCCCCCGGGACTAGCGGGAGGGAGGGCTTCAATGAGCAGTTCTTC
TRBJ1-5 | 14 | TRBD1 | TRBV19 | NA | CASSLGQERQPQHF | TGTGCCAGTAGTCTCGGACAGGAACGTCAGCCCCAGCATTTT
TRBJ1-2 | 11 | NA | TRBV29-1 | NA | CSVWTREGYTF | TGCAGCGTTTGGACAAGGGAAGGCTACACCTTC